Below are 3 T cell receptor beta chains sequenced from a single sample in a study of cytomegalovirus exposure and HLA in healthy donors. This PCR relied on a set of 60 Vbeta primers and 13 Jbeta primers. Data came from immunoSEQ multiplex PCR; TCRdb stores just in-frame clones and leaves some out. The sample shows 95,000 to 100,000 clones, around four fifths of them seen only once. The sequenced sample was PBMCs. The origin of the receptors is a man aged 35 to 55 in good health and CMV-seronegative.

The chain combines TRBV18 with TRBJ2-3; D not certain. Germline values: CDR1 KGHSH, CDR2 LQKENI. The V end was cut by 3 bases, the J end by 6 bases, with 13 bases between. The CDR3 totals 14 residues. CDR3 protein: CASSPPAGRDTQYF. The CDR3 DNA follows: TGTGCCAGCTCACCCCCCGCAGGCCGGGATACGCAGTATTTT.

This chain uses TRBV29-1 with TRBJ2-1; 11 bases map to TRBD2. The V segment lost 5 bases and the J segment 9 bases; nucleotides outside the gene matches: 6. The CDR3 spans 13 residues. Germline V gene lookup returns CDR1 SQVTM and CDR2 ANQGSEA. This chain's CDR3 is CSVLAGGAREQFF. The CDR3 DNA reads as TGCAGCGTTCTAGCGGGGGGAGCTCGTGAGCAGTTCTTC.

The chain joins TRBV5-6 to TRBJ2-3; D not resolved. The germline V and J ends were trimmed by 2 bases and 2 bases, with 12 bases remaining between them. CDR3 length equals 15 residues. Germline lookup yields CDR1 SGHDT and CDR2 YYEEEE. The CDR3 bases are TGTGCCAGCAGCTTCTATGCGAGCCCCACAGATACGCAGTATTTT. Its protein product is CASSFYASPTDTQYF.